This entry lists 3 T cell receptor beta chains sequenced from one sample in a study of shared clonotypes between healthy human individuals. The method was immunoSEQ multiplex PCR; TCRdb's version includes in-frame clones alone and lacks a portion of them. The sample consists of 1.5 million to 2.5 million clones, about 95% of them appearing once. Positive CCR7 selection of CD45RO-negative cells yielded the naive CD8 cells, and terminally differentiated effector memory CD45RA+ cells were excluded. The sequenced sample consisted of naive CD8+ T cells sorted from blood. These TCRs come from a man younger than 30 in good health.

In DNA form, the CDR3 reads TGTGCCAGCAGTGAAACCCCCCTCGGATCTAAGCGGGAGCAGTACTTC. Translation gives CASSETPLGSKREQYF. This chain joins TRBV25-1 and TRBJ2-7, with D possibly being TRBD2 (5 bases). Trimming shortened V by 2 bases and J by 7 bases, and 21 bases separated the two germline ends. Per the germline V gene, CDR1 is MGHDK and CDR2 is SYGVNS. The CDR3 consists of 16 residues.

This clone occurred once. The chain has TRBV27 and TRBJ1-1; D unresolved. Germline V gene data show CDR1 as MNHEY and CDR2 as SMNVEV (reference sequence). This CDR3 region has 11 residues. V lost 3 bases and J 8 bases, leaving 7 bases between the germline ends. DNA for the CDR3: TGTGCCAGCAGTTTCCGGGGAGAAGCTTTCTTT. As protein: CASSFRGEAFF.

The CDR3: CASSLADSSTDTQYF. The CDR3 coding sequence is TGTGCCAGCAGCCTGGCGGATTCTAGCACAGATACGCAGTATTTT. V is TRBV5-4 and J is TRBJ2-3; D not certain. Germline V gives CDR1 SGHNT, CDR2 YYREEE (reference sequence). V was clipped by 4 bases and J by 0 bases, with 12 bases between them. The CDR3 totals 15 residues.